The source of this T cell receptor (beta chain) is a study of blood T cell repertoires in COVID-19. For the study at large: Collection of acute and convalescent COVID-19 samples took place in the United States, Italy and Spain.

The CDR3 loop spans 14 amino acids. Trimming removed 4 bases at V and 1 base at J, with 11 bases between. Germline V gives CDR1 SGDLS, CDR2 YYNGEE. Per the study methods: Estimates of nucleated cell counts were drawn from the amplification of reference gene primers. TCRdb's copy holds only in-frame clones and misses some; the assay was immunoSEQ multiplex PCR. D and trimming were read from the DNA, whereas the V and J calls and clone size are those reported in that table. The data show some 260,000 clones, approximately 91% seen once. V is TRBV9 and J is TRBJ1-2; perhaps TRBD1 as D (5 bases). This sequence was found in a woman aged 40 to 50 who had recovered from COVID-19. The sequenced sample consisted of peripheral blood. The CDR3 region is CASSSSQGNYGYTF. In nucleotides, the CDR3 is TGTGCCAGCAGCTCTAGTCAGGGTAACTATGGCTACACCTTC.